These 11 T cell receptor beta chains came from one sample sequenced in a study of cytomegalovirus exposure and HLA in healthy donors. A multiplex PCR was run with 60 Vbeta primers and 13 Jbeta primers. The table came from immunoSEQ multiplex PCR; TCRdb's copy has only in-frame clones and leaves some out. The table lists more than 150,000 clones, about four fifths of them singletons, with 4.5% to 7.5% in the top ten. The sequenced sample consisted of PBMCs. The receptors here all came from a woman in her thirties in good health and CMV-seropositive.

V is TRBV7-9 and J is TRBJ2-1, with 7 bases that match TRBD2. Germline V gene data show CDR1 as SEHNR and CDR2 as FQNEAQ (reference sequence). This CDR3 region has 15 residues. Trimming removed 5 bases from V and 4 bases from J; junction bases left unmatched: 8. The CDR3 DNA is TGTGCCAGCAGCCCTATGCGCGGGGGTTACAATGAGCAGTTCTTC. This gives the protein CASSPMRGGYNEQFF.

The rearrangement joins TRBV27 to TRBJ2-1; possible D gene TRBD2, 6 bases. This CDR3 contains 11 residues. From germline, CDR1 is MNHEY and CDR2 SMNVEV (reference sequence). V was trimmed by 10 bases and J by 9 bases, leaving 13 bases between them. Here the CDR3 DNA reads TGTGCCACCCAGGGACTCACTGAGCAGTTCTTC. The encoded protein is CATQGLTEQFF.

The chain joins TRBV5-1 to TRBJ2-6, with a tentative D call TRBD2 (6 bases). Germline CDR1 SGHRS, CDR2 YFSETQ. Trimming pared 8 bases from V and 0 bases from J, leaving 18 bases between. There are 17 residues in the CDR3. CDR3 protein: CARTRTTPFSGANVLTF. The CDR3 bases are TGCGCCAGGACTAGGACGACCCCTTTCTCTGGGGCCAACGTCCTGACTTTC.

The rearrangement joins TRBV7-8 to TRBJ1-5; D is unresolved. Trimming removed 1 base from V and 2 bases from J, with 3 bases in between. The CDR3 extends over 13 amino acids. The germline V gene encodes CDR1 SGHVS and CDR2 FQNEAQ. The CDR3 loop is CASSLERNQPQHF. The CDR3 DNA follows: TGTGCCAGCAGCTTAGAGCGCAATCAGCCCCAGCATTTT.

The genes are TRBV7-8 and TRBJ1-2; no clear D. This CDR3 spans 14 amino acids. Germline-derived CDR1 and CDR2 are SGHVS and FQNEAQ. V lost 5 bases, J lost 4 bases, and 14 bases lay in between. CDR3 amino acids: CASSPPGEVYGYTF. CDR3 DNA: TGTGCCAGCAGCCCCCCCGGGGAGGTCTATGGCTACACCTTC. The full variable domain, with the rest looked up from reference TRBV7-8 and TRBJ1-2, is GAGVSQSPRYKVAKRGQDVALRCDPISGHVSLFWYQQALGQGPEFLTYFQNEAQLDKSGLPSDRFFAERPEGSVSTLKIQRTQQEDSAVYLCASSPPGEVYGYTFGSGTRLTVV.

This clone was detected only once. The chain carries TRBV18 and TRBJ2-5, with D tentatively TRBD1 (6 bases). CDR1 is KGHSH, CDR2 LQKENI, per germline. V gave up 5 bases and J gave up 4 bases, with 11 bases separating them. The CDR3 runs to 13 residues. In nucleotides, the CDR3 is TGTGCCAGCTCAATGGGACATCTAGAGACCCAGTACTTC. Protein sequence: CASSMGHLETQYF.

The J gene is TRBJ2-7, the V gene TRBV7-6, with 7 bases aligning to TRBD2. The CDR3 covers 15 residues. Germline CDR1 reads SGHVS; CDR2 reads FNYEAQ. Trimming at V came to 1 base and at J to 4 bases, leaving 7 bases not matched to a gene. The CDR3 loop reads CASSLGGGSTYEQYF. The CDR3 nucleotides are TGTGCCAGCAGCTTAGGCGGCGGGAGTACGTACGAGCAGTACTTC.

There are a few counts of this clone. CDR3 in DNA: TGTGCCAGCAGCGTAGAAACTTTGACAGATACGCAGTATTTT. Encoded protein: CASSVETLTDTQYF. V is TRBV9 and J is TRBJ2-3; D call uncertain. Looked up from germline, CDR1 is SGDLS and CDR2 is YYNGEE. CDR3 length: 14 residues. Between the trimmed V and J ends, which lost 0 bases and 3 bases, there was a span of 8 bases.

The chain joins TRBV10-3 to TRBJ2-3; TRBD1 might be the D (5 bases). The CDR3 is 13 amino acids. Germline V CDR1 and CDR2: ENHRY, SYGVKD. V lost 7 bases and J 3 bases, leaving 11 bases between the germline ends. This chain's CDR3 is CAINPDRTDTQYF. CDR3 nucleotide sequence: TGTGCCATCAACCCCGACAGAACAGATACGCAGTATTTT.

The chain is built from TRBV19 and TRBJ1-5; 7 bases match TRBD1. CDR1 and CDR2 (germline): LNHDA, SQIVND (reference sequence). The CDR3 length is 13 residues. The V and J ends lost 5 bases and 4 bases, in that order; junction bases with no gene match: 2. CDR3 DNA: TGTGCCAGTAGTGAACAGGGGAATCAGCCCCAGCATTTT. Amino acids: CASSEQGNQPQHF.

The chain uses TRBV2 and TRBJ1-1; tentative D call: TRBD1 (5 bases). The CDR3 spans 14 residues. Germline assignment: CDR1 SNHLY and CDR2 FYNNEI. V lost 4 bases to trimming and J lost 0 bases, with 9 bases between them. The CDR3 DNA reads TGTGCCAGCAGTGGGGGGGTAATGAACACTGAAGCTTTCTTT. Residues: CASSGGVMNTEAFF.